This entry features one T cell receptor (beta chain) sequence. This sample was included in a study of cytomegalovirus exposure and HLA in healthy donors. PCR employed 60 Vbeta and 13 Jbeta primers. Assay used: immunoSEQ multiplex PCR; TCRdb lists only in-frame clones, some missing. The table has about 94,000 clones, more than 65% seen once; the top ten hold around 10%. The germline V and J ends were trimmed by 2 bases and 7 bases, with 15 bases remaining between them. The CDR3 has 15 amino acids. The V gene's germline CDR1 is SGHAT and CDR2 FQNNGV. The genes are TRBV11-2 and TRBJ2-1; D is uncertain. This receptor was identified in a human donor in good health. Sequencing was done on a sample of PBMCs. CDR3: CASSLITAQTNEQFF. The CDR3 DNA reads TGTGCCAGCAGCTTAATAACCGCACAAACAAATGAGCAGTTCTTC.